What follows is one T cell receptor beta chain and its context. Antigen unknown. The CDR3 loop spans 17 amino acids. The V end lost 0 bases, the J end lost 6 bases, and 19 bases lay between the germline ends. CDR1 and CDR2 from the germline V gene are LGHNA and YSLEER. The PCR contained 60 Vbeta and 13 Jbeta primers. Study processing details: Tens of millions of unique TCR beta chains, roughly 11 million of them shared, were counted by a later analysis. The data were produced by immunoSEQ multiplex PCR, yet TCRdb's version contains in-frame clones alone and is incomplete. V and J calls plus clone size are reproduced from that table; the DNA served to infer D and trimming. Its table lists roughly 73,000 clones. This sample is part of a study of cytomegalovirus exposure and HLA in healthy donors. On the study more broadly: Sequencing of some 200 million T cells in an earlier analysis found around 100 million unique TCR beta sequences. Overall study findings and caveats: Because they were indistinguishable, some V segments, including TRBV6-2 and TRBV6-3, were excluded.

The chain carries TRBV4-3 and TRBJ2-3; D is perhaps TRBD2 (5 bases). This TCR came from a female donor in good health and CMV-seropositive. The sequencing sample was made of PBMCs. CDR3 coding DNA: TGCGCCAGCAGCCAAGATGCCCTAGCTGGTCGGTCGGATACGCAGTATTTT. It yields the protein CASSQDALAGRSDTQYF.